In this sample, the clone carrying this T cell receptor beta chain turned up a few times. The record originates from a study of cytomegalovirus exposure and HLA in healthy donors. V dropped 0 bases and J dropped 3 bases, with 13 bases sitting between them. This CDR3 has 15 residues. Germline-derived CDR1 and CDR2 are SGDLS and YYNGEE. Both 60 Vbeta primers and 13 Jbeta primers went into the PCR. Sequenced by immunoSEQ multiplex PCR; TCRdb stores in-frame clones only, minus some. The table has more than 100,000 clones, around 77% seen once; the top ten hold approximately 0.94%. The rearrangement uses TRBV9 and TRBJ2-7; D is possibly TRBD2 (6 bases). The TCR comes from a woman aged 55 to 70 in good health and CMV-seronegative. Sample: PBMCs. The CDR3 nucleotides are TGTGCCAGCAGCGTAGCGGGCGGGGACGGCTACGAGCAGTACTTC. This gives the protein CASSVAGGDGYEQYF.